The present TCR beta chain was sequenced within a study of blood T cell repertoires in COVID-19. The germline CDR1 and CDR2 sequences are MNHNS and SASEGT. V was pared by 3 bases and J by 5 bases, with 8 bases of the junction left unmatched. This CDR3 contains 16 residues. The protocol was immunoSEQ multiplex PCR, while the TCRdb copy is restricted to in-frame clones and leaves out a portion. The repertoire consists of over 200,000 clones, with 90% occurring once and the leading ten covering approximately 15%. In this sample, this clone turned up once. The rearrangement links TRBV6-1 to TRBJ1-2; 11 nucleotides align to TRBD1. This clonotype was sampled from a man younger than 40 who had been exposed to COVID-19. Sequencing was carried out using PBMCs or T cells enriched from blood (not recorded which). The CDR3 region has the DNA TGTGCCAGCAGTGAGGACAGGGGGCGACTAACTTATGGCTACACCTTC. This sequence encodes CASSEDRGRLTYGYTF.